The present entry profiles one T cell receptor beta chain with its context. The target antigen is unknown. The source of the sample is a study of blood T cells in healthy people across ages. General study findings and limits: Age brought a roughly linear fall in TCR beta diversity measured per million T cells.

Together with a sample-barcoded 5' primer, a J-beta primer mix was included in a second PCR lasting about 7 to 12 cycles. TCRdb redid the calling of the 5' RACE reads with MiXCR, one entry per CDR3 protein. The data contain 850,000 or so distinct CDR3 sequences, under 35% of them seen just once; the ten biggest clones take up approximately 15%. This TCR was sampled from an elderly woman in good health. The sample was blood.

CDR3 residues: CASSLWAGGFCETQYF. CDR3 DNA: TGTGCCAGCAGTTTATGGGCAGGGGGCTTCTGTGAGACCCAGTACTTC. The chain joins TRBV28 to TRBJ2-5; 8 bases are shared with TRBD1. CDR3 size: 16 residues. The germline V gene has CDR1 MDHEN and CDR2 SYDVKM. J lost 5 bases, V lost 0 bases, and 8 bases had no gene match.